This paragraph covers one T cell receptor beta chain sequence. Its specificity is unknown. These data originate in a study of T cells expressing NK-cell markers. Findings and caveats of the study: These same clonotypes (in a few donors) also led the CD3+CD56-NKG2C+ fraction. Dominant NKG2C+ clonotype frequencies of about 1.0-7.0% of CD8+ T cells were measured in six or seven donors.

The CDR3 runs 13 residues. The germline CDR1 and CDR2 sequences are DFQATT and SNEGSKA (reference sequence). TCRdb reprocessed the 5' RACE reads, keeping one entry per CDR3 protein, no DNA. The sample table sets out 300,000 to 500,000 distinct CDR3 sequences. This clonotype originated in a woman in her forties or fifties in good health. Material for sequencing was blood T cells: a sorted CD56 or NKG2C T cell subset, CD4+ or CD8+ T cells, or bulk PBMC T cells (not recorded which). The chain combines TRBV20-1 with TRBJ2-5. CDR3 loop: CSASPAQLETQYF.